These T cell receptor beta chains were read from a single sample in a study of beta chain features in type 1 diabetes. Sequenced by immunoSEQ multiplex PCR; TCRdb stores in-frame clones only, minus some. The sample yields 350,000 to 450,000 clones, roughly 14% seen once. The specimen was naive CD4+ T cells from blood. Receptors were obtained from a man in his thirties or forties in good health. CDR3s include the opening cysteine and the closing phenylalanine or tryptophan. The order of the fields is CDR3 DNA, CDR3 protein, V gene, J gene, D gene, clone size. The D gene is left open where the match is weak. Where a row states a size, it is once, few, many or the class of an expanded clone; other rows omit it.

CDR3 DNA: TGTGCCAGCAGCTTAGTTGGTCGGGGTTACACAGATACGCAGTATTTT; CDR3 protein: CASSLVGRGYTDTQYF; V gene: TRBV7-2; J gene: TRBJ2-3; D gene: .; clone size: few
CDR3 DNA: TGTGCCACGGGCCTCATCGGGACGGGGAATTCACCCCTCCACTTT; CDR3 protein: CATGLIGTGNSPLHF; V gene: TRBV25-1; J gene: TRBJ1-6; D gene: .; clone size: few
CDR3 DNA: TGTGCCAGCAGCCCTCGCCGCCGACTAGCGGGGCACACAGATACGCAGTATTTT; CDR3 protein: CASSPRRRLAGHTDTQYF; V gene: TRBV7-2; J gene: TRBJ2-3; D gene: TRBD2; clone size: .
CDR3 DNA: TGTGCCAGCAGGTCCGGGACTGGTCCTGCAGATACGCAGTATTTT; CDR3 protein: CASRSGTGPADTQYF; V gene: TRBV7-9; J gene: TRBJ2-3; D gene: .; clone size: few
CDR3 DNA: TGTGCCAGCAGCCCCCAGTACCCTACCTATGGGGGCTACACCTTC; CDR3 protein: CASSPQYPTYGGYTF; V gene: TRBV7-9; J gene: TRBJ1-2; D gene: .; clone size: few
CDR3 DNA: TGTGCCAGCAGCTCTAGAGGGCAGGCAACCTACGAGCAGTACTTC; CDR3 protein: CASSSRGQATYEQYF; V gene: TRBV7-2; J gene: TRBJ2-7; D gene: .; clone size: few
CDR3 DNA: TGTGCCAGCAGCGTAGAGGGACAGGGGGTAGAGACCCAGTACTTC; CDR3 protein: CASSVEGQGVETQYF; V gene: TRBV9; J gene: TRBJ2-5; D gene: TRBD1; clone size: .
CDR3 DNA: TGTGCCAGCAGCTCCCAGGCGCAAGAGACCCAGTACTTC; CDR3 protein: CASSSQAQETQYF; V gene: TRBV7-3; J gene: TRBJ2-5; D gene: .; clone size: .
CDR3 DNA: TGTGCCTGGAGTGTGAGGGGGAACTATGGCTACACCTTC; CDR3 protein: CAWSVRGNYGYTF; V gene: TRBV30; J gene: TRBJ1-2; D gene: .; clone size: .
CDR3 DNA: TGCGCCAGCAGCCCGACCCCGGGGGGCGATACGCAGTATTTT; CDR3 protein: CASSPTPGGDTQYF; V gene: TRBV5-1; J gene: TRBJ2-3; D gene: .; clone size: few
CDR3 DNA: TGTGCCAGCTCCCGGAACACCGGGGAGCTGTTTTTT; CDR3 protein: CASSRNTGELFF; V gene: TRBV18; J gene: TRBJ2-2; D gene: .; clone size: few
CDR3 DNA: TGTGCCAGCAGCTTAGACCAGCGGAGCACAGATACGCAGTATTTT; CDR3 protein: CASSLDQRSTDTQYF; V gene: TRBV7-9; J gene: TRBJ2-3; D gene: .; clone size: few
CDR3 DNA: TGTGCCAGCTCACGCACAGGGGTGGTCTACGAGCAGTACTTC; CDR3 protein: CASSRTGVVYEQYF; V gene: TRBV18; J gene: TRBJ2-7; D gene: TRBD1; clone size: few
CDR3 DNA: TGTGCCTGGAACCAGGGGCTCCCAGAGACCCAGTACTTC; CDR3 protein: CAWNQGLPETQYF; V gene: TRBV30; J gene: TRBJ2-5; D gene: .; clone size: .
CDR3 DNA: TGCGCCAGCAGCTCCGACTGGGGGAACATTCAGTACTTC; CDR3 protein: CASSSDWGNIQYF; V gene: TRBV5-1; J gene: TRBJ2-4; D gene: .; clone size: .
CDR3 DNA: TGTGCCAGCAGCGGAGGACAGCACTCTGGGGCCAACGTCCTGACTTTC; CDR3 protein: CASSGGQHSGANVLTF; V gene: TRBV5-4; J gene: TRBJ2-6; D gene: .; clone size: few
CDR3 DNA: TGTGCCAGCAGGCCGGGGAGGGATTTTGGGAACATTCAGTACTTC; CDR3 protein: CASRPGRDFGNIQYF; V gene: TRBV5-4; J gene: TRBJ2-4; D gene: TRBD2; clone size: few
CDR3 DNA: TGTGCCAGCAGCTCCGGACAGGGGGCTTCTCAGCCCCAGCATTTT; CDR3 protein: CASSSGQGASQPQHF; V gene: TRBV7-2; J gene: TRBJ1-5; D gene: TRBD1; clone size: few
CDR3 DNA: TGCAGTGCTAGTTGGTTTTCTGAAGCTTTCTTT; CDR3 protein: CSASWFSEAFF; V gene: TRBV20-1; J gene: TRBJ1-1; D gene: .; clone size: .
CDR3 DNA: TGTGCCATCAGTGGCCGGGACAGAGGCACCGGGGAGCTGTTTTTT; CDR3 protein: CAISGRDRGTGELFF; V gene: TRBV10-3; J gene: TRBJ2-2; D gene: TRBD1; clone size: few
CDR3 DNA: TGTGCCATCAGTGAGTCGAGGAGGGGCTCCGACAATGAGCAGTTCTTC; CDR3 protein: CAISESRRGSDNEQFF; V gene: TRBV10-3; J gene: TRBJ2-1; D gene: .; clone size: few
CDR3 DNA: TGTGCCAGCAGACGGACAACCAGCACAGATACGCAGTATTTT; CDR3 protein: CASRRTTSTDTQYF; V gene: TRBV7-2; J gene: TRBJ2-3; D gene: .; clone size: .
CDR3 DNA: TGCAGCGTTGACGCTGCGCTCACAGATACGCAGTATTTT; CDR3 protein: CSVDAALTDTQYF; V gene: TRBV29-1; J gene: TRBJ2-3; D gene: .; clone size: .
CDR3 DNA: TGTGCCAGCAGCCAAGGAACCCGCGGGGCAGATACGCAGTATTTT; CDR3 protein: CASSQGTRGADTQYF; V gene: TRBV4-2; J gene: TRBJ2-3; D gene: .; clone size: .
CDR3 DNA: TGCGCCAGCAGCCAATTACAGGGAACCGGGGAGCTGTTTTTT; CDR3 protein: CASSQLQGTGELFF; V gene: TRBV4-3; J gene: TRBJ2-2; D gene: .; clone size: few
CDR3 DNA: TGTGCCAGCTCACCGGATCGATCGGAGAAGCAGTTCTTC; CDR3 protein: CASSPDRSEKQFF; V gene: TRBV18; J gene: TRBJ2-1; D gene: .; clone size: many
CDR3 DNA: TGCGCCAGCAGCCAGGGTAACTTC; CDR3 protein: CASSQGNF; V gene: TRBV4-3; J gene: TRBJ2-7; D gene: .; clone size: few
CDR3 DNA: TGTGCCAGCACAGCCAATACACAGCGAGGGAACATTCAGTACTTC; CDR3 protein: CASTANTQRGNIQYF; V gene: TRBV6-1; J gene: TRBJ2-4; D gene: .; clone size: .
CDR3 DNA: TGTGCTAGCAGCCAAGAGGCTCGCGGGAGTTGGAACACCGGGGAGCTGTTTTTT; CDR3 protein: CASSQEARGSWNTGELFF; V gene: TRBV7-7; J gene: TRBJ2-2; D gene: TRBD2; clone size: few
CDR3 DNA: TGTGCCAGCAGCTTCCCGGGAACGCAGCGGGAGGGCCGAGGCAATGAGCAGTTCTTC; CDR3 protein: CASSFPGTQREGRGNEQFF; V gene: TRBV7-3; J gene: TRBJ2-1; D gene: TRBD2; clone size: .
CDR3 DNA: TGCGCCAGCAGCTTGAGCTGGCGACAGACCTACGAGCAGTACTTC; CDR3 protein: CASSLSWRQTYEQYF; V gene: TRBV4-3; J gene: TRBJ2-7; D gene: .; clone size: .
CDR3 DNA: TGTGCCTGGAGTTTTACAGGGGGCACTGAAGCTTTCTTT; CDR3 protein: CAWSFTGGTEAFF; V gene: TRBV30; J gene: TRBJ1-1; D gene: TRBD1; clone size: few